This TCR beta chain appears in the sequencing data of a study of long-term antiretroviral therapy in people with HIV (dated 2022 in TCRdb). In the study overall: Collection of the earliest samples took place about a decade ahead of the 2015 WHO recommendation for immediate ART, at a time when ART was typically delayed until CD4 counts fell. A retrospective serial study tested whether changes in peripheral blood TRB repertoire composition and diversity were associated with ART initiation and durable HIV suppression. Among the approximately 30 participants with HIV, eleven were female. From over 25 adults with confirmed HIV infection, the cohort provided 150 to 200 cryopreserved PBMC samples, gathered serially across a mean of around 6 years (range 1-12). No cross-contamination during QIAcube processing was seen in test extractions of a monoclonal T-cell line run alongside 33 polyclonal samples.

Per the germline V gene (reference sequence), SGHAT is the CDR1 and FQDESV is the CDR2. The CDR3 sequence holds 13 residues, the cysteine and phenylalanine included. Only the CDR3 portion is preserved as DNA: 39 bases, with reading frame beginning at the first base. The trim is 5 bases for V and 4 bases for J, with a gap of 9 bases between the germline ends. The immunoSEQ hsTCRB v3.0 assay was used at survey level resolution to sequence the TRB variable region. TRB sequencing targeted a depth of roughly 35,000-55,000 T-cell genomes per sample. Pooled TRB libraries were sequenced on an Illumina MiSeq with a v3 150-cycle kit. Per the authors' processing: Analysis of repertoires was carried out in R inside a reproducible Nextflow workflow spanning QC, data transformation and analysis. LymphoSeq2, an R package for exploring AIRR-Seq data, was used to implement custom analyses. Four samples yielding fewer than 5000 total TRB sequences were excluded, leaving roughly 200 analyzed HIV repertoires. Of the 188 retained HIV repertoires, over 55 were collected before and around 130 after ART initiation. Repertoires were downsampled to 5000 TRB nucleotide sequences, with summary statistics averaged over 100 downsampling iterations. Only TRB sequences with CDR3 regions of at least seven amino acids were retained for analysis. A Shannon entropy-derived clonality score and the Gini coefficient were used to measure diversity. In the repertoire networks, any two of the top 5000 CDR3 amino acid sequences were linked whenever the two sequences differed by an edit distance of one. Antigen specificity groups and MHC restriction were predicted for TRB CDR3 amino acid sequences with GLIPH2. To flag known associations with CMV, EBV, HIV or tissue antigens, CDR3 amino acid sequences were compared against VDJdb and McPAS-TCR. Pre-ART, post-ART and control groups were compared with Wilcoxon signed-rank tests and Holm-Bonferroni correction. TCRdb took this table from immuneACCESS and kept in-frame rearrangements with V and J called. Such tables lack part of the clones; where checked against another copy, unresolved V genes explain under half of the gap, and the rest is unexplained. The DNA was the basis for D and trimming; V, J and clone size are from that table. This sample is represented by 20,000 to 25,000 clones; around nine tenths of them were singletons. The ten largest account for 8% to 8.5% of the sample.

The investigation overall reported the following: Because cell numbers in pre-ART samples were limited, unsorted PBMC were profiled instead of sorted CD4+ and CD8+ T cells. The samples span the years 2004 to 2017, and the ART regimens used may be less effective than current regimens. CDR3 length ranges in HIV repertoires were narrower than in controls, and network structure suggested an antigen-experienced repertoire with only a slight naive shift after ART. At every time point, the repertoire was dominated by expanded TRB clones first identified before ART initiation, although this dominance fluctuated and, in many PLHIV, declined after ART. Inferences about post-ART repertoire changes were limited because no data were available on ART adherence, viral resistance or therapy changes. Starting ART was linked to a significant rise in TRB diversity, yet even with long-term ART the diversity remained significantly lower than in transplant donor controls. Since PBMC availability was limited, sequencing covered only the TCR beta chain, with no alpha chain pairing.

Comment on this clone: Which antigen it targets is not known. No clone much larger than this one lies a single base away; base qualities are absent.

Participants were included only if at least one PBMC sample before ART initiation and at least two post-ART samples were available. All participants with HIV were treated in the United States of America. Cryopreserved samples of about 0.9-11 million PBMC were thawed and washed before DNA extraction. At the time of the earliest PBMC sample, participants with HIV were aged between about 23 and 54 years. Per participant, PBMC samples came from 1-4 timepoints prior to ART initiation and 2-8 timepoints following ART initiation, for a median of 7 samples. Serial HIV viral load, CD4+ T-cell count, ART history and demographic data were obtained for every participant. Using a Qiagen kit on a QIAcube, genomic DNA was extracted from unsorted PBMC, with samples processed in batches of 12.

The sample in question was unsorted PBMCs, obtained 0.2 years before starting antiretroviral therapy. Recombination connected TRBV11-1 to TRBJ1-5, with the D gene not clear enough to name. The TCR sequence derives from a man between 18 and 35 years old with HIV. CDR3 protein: CASSMGENQPQHF. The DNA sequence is TGTGCCAGCAGCATGGGAGAAAATCAGCCCCAGCATTTT.